These T cell receptor beta chains were read from a single sample in a study of blood T cell repertoires in COVID-19. Generated by immunoSEQ multiplex PCR, the TCRdb table keeps only in-frame clones and is missing some. The profile shows about 220,000 clones, more than 75% of them singletons. Sequenced input: peripheral blood. These receptor sequences come from a man aged 50 or older who had recovered from COVID-19. Each CDR3 is given with its conserved first and last residue. The D gene is left open where the match is weak. Only some rows state a clone size, as once, few, many or a class for expanded clones.

size | J | D | V | CDR3 | DNA
. | TRBJ2-2 | TRBD1 | TRBV19 | CASTPGQPNTGELFF | TGTGCCAGTACCCCGGGACAGCCGAACACCGGGGAGCTGTTTTTT
many | TRBJ1-4 | . | TRBV5-1 | CASSLGAVTNEKLFF | TGCGCCAGCAGCTTGGGCGCCGTAACTAATGAAAAACTGTTTTTT
few | TRBJ2-1 | TRBD2 | TRBV4-2 | CASSQDPLSGSLAEQFF | TGTGCCAGCAGCCAAGACCCGCTTAGCGGGAGTCTCGCTGAGCAGTTCTTC
once | TRBJ2-2 | TRBD2 | TRBV7-2 | CASSTTSGANTGELFF | TGTGCCAGCAGCACGACTAGCGGTGCGAACACCGGGGAGCTGTTTTTT
. | TRBJ2-5 | . | TRBV30 | CAWSVLQGPQETQYF | TGTGCCTGGAGTGTACTTCAGGGCCCACAAGAGACCCAGTACTTC
. | TRBJ2-7 | . | TRBV11-3 | CASSLGGNSYEQYF | TGTGCCAGCAGCTTAGGGGGCAACTCCTACGAGCAGTACTTC
once | TRBJ2-3 | TRBD2 | TRBV5-4 | CASSLDPGGRPGDTQYF | TGTGCCAGCAGCTTGGACCCGGGCGGGAGGCCTGGGGATACGCAGTATTTT
. | TRBJ1-1 | . | TRBV7-2 | CASSLGRGGRREAFF | TGTGCCAGCAGCTTAGGAAGAGGGGGTCGGCGTGAAGCTTTCTTT
. | TRBJ2-5 | TRBD1 | TRBV18 | CASSATGTHQETQYF | TGTGCCAGCTCAGCGACAGGGACCCACCAAGAGACCCAGTACTTC
. | TRBJ2-2 | . | TRBV6-5 | CASSYSLKETGELFF | TGTGCCAGCAGTTACTCGTTAAAGGAGACCGGGGAGCTGTTTTTT
. | TRBJ1-2 | . | TRBV7-9 | CASSFRASGTQANYGYTF | TGTGCCAGCAGCTTCCGAGCATCCGGGACACAGGCTAACTATGGCTACACCTTC
. | TRBJ2-1 | TRBD1 | TRBV30 | CAWRWGTGGTNEQFF | TGTGCCTGGAGGTGGGGGACAGGGGGAACTAATGAGCAGTTCTTC
. | TRBJ1-1 | TRBD1 | TRBV6-1 | CASSEALRGPAFF | TGTGCCAGCAGTGAAGCGCTGAGGGGGCCAGCTTTCTTT
. | TRBJ2-2 | TRBD1 | TRBV29-1 | CSVDSGTGSGTPGELFF | TGCAGCGTTGATTCCGGGACAGGGTCCGGTACTCCCGGGGAGCTGTTTTTT
. | TRBJ2-7 | . | TRBV21-1 | CASSKVRTGIWGEQYF | TGTGCCAGCAGCAAAGTAAGGACAGGGATTTGGGGCGAGCAGTACTTC
. | TRBJ2-5 | TRBD1 | TRBV7-9 | CASSQNIRGSQETQYF | TGTGCCAGCAGTCAAAACATCAGGGGGTCCCAAGAGACCCAGTACTTC
. | TRBJ1-2 | . | TRBV27 | CASSHSRDKGAYTF | TGTGCCAGCAGCCACTCCCGGGACAAGGGAGCCTACACCTTC
. | TRBJ2-5 | TRBD1 | TRBV9 | CASSPRRGQGFQETQYF | TGTGCCAGCAGCCCCAGGAGGGGACAGGGATTTCAAGAGACCCAGTACTTC
. | TRBJ2-2 | . | TRBV28 | CATSRAGELFF | TGTGCCACCTCCCGGGCCGGGGAGCTGTTTTTT
. | TRBJ2-1 | TRBD2 | TRBV28 | CASLSGSSYNEQFF | TGTGCCAGCCTTAGCGGGAGCTCCTACAATGAGCAGTTCTTC
. | TRBJ2-5 | . | TRBV27 | CAAVWELEGQETQYF | TGTGCAGCAGTTTGGGAGTTGGAGGGCCAAGAGACCCAGTACTTC
few | TRBJ1-5 | . | TRBV7-8 | CASSPQTITNQPQHF | TGTGCCAGCAGCCCACAGACGATAACCAATCAGCCCCAGCATTTT
. | TRBJ2-5 | TRBD2 | TRBV28 | CASTAPGLAGGWTQYF | TGTGCCAGCACCGCTCCGGGACTAGCGGGAGGCTGGACCCAGTACTTC
. | TRBJ2-2 | TRBD2 | TRBV30 | CAWSTTRTSGIGTGELFF | TGTGCCTGGAGCACAACCAGGACTAGCGGGATTGGCACCGGGGAGCTGTTTTTT
once | TRBJ2-7 | TRBD2 | TRBV28 | CASTLGTSVGEQYF | TGTGCCAGCACCCTCGGGACTAGCGTGGGCGAGCAGTACTTC
. | TRBJ2-1 | TRBD2 | TRBV6-5 | CASAQREHYNEQFF | TGTGCCAGTGCCCAGCGGGAACACTACAATGAGCAGTTCTTC
. | TRBJ2-7 | . | TRBV3-1/TRBV3-2 | CASSLSPRDEQYF | TGTGCCAGCAGCCTCTCTCCCCGGGACGAGCAGTACTTC
once | TRBJ1-4 | . | TRBV7-9 | CASSLTQGSEKLFF | TGTGCCAGCAGCTTGACGCAGGGGAGTGAAAAACTGTTTTTT
. | TRBJ1-1 | . | TRBV5-8 | CASSFQGNLNTEAFF | TGTGCCAGCAGCTTCCAGGGGAATTTGAACACTGAAGCTTTCTTT
. | TRBJ2-7 | . | TRBV7-2 | CASSVSLGGGSEQYF | TGTGCCAGCAGCGTTAGTTTGGGGGGCGGGAGCGAGCAGTACTTC
. | TRBJ2-7 | TRBD2 | TRBV7-9 | CASSVSGLAAYEQYF | TGTGCCAGCAGCGTTTCGGGACTAGCGGCCTACGAGCAGTACTTC
. | TRBJ1-4 | TRBD1 | TRBV13 | CASSLAQGDEKLFF | TGTGCCAGCAGCTTAGCCCAGGGGGATGAAAAACTGTTTTTT
. | TRBJ2-7 | TRBD2 | TRBV19 | CASSQGTSGRAGEQYF | TGTGCCAGTAGTCAAGGGACTAGCGGGAGGGCCGGCGAGCAGTACTTC
. | TRBJ2-1 | TRBD2 | TRBV5-1 | CASRVVAGGYNEQFF | TGCGCCAGCAGAGTCGTGGCGGGAGGATACAATGAGCAGTTCTTC
. | TRBJ2-1 | . | TRBV10-2 | CASTLGRQLNEQFF | TGCGCCAGCACTTTGGGGCGCCAACTAAATGAGCAGTTCTTC
once | TRBJ1-6 | . | TRBV10-2 | CASSESFSGQGNSPLHF | TGCGCCAGCAGTGAGTCGTTTTCTGGGCAGGGCAATTCACCCCTCCACTTT
. | TRBJ2-7 | TRBD2 | TRBV19 | CASSIVGVAGRHEQYF | TGTGCCAGTAGTATAGTCGGTGTAGCGGGAAGACACGAGCAGTACTTC